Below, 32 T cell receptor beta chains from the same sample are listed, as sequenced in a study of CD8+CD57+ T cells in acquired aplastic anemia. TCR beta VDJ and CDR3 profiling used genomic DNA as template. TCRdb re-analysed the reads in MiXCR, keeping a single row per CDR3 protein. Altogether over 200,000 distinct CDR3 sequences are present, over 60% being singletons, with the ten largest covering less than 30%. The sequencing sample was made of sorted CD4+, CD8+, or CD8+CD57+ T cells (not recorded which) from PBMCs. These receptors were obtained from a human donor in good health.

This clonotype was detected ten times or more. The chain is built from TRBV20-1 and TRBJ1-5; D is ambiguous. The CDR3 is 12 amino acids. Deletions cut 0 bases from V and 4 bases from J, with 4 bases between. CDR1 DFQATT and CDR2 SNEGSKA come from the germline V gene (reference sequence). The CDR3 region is CSARDGNQPQHF. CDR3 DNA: TGCAGTGCTAGAGATGGGAATCAGCCCCAGCATTTT.

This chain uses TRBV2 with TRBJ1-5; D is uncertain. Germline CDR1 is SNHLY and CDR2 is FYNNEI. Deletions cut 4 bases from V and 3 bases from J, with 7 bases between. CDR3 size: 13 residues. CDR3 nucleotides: TGTGCCAGCAGTGCGGGGTTCAATCAGCCCCAGCATTTT. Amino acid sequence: CASSAGFNQPQHF. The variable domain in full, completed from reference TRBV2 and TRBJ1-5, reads EPEVTQTPSHQVTQMGQEVILRCVPISNHLYFYWYRQILGQKVEFLVSFYNNEISEKSEIFDDQFSVERPDGSNFTLKIRSTKLEDSAMYFCASSAGFNQPQHFGDGTRLSIL.

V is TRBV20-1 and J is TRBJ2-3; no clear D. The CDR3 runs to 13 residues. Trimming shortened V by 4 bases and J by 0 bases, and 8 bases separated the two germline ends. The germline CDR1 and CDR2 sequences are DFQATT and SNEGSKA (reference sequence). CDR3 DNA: TGCAGTGCTAAGGGCTATAGCACAGATACGCAGTATTTT. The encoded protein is CSAKGYSTDTQYF.

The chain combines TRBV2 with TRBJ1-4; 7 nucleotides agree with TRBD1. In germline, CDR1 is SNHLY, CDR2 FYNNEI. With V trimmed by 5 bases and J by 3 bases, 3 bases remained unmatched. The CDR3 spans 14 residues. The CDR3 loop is CASSRDRSNEKLFF. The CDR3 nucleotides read TGTGCCAGCAGTAGGGACAGATCTAATGAAAAACTGTTTTTT.

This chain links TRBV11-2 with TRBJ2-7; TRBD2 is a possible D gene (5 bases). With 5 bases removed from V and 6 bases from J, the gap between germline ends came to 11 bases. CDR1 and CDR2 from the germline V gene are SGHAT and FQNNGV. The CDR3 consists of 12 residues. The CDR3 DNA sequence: TGTGCCAGCAGCCTAATCGGGGTCGAGCAGTACTTC. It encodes CASSLIGVEQYF. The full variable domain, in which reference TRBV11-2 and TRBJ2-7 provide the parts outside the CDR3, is EAGVAQSPRYKIIEKRQSVAFWCNPISGHATLYWYQQILGQGPKLLIQFQNNGVVDDSQLPKDRFSAERLKGVDSTLKIQPAKLEDSAVYLCASSLIGVEQYFGPGTRLTVT.

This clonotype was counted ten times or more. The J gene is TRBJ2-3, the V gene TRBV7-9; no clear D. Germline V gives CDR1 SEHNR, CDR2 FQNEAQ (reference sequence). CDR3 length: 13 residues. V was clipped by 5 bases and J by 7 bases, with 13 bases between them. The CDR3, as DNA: TGTGCCAGCAGCCCCACATCCGCAAATACGCAGTATTTT. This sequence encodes CASSPTSANTQYF.

The CDR3 nucleotides are TGTGCCACCAGCAGAGATCTCGAGGGGGCGGACAATGAGCAGTTCTTC. Translation: CATSRDLEGADNEQFF. The chain employs TRBV15 and TRBJ2-1, with TRBD1 matching 7 bases. Germline CDR1 LNHNV, CDR2 YYDKDF (reference sequence). The CDR3 covers 16 residues. V was clipped by 0 bases and J by 5 bases; unmatched bases: 7.

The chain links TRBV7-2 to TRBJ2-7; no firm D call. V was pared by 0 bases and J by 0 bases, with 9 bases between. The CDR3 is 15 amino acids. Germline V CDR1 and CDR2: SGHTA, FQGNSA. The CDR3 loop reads CASSLASSSSYEQYF. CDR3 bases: TGTGCCAGCAGCTTAGCTTCTTCTAGCTCCTACGAGCAGTACTTC.

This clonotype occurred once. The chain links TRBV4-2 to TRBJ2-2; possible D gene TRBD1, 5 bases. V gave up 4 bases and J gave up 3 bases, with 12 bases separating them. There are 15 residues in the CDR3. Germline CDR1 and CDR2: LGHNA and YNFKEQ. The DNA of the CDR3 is TGTGCCAGCAGCCCAGGGATGCTGGACACCGGGGAGCTGTTTTTT. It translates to CASSPGMLDTGELFF.

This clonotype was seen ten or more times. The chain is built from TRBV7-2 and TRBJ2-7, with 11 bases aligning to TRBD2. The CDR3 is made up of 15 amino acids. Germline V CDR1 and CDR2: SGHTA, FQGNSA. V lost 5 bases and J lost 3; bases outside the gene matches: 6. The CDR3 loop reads CASSVTSGGRYEQYF. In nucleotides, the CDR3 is TGTGCCAGCAGCGTTACTAGCGGGGGCCGCTACGAGCAGTACTTC.

CDR3 residues: CSATRLAGRSYEQYF. CDR3 coding DNA: TGCAGTGCAACTAGACTAGCGGGGCGCTCCTACGAGCAGTACTTC. The chain combines TRBV20-1 with TRBJ2-7; TRBD2 aligns across 11 bases. The CDR3 extends over 15 amino acids. In germline, CDR1 is DFQATT, CDR2 SNEGSKA (reference sequence). Trimming removed 6 bases from V and 0 bases from J; junction bases left unmatched: 7.

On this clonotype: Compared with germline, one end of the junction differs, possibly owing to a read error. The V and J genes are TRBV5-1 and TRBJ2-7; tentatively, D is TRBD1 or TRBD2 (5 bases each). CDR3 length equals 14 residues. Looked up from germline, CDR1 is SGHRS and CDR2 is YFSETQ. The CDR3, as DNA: TGTGCCAGCAGCGGCCGGGACGGGGACTACGAGCAGTACTTC. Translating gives CASSGRDGDYEQYF.

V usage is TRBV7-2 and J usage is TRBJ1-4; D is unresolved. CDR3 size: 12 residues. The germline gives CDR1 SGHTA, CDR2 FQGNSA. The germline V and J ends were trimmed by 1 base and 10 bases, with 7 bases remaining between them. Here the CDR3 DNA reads TGTGCCAGCAGCTTAGGAGGAATAAAACTGTTTTTT. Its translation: CASSLGGIKLFF.

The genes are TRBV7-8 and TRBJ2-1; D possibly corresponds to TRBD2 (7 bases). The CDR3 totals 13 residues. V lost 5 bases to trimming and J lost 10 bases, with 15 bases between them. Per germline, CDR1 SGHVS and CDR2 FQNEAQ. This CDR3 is CASSPEGGDEQFF. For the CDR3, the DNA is TGTGCCAGCAGCCCAGAGGGGGGGGACGAGCAGTTCTTC.

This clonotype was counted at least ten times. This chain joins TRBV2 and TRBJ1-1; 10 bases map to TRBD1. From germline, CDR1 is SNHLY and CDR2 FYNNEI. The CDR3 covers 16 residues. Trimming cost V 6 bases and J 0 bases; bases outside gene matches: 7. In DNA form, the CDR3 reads TGTGCCAGCAGAGAAACCGGGACAGGGGTGAACACTGAAGCTTTCTTT. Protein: CASRETGTGVNTEAFF.

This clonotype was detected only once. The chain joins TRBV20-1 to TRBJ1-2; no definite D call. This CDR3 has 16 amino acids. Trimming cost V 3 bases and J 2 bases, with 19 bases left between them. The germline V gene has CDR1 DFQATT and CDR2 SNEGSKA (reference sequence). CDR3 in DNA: TGCAGTGCTAGGCTAGGGTTAGCGGGCCTAAACTATGGCTACACCTTC. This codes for CSARLGLAGLNYGYTF.

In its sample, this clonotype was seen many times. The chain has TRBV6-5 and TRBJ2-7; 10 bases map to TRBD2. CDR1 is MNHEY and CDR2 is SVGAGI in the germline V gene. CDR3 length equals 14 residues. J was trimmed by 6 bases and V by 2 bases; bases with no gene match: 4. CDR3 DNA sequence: TGTGCCAGCAGTTACCGAGCGGGAGGGCTCGAGCAGTACTTC. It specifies CASSYRAGGLEQYF.

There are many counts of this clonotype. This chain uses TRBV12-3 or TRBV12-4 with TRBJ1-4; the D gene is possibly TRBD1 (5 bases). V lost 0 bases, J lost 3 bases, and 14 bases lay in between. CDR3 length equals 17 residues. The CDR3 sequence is CASSLAAGTGANEKLFF. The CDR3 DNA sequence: TGTGCCAGCAGTTTAGCTGCAGGGACTGGGGCTAATGAAAAACTGTTTTTT.

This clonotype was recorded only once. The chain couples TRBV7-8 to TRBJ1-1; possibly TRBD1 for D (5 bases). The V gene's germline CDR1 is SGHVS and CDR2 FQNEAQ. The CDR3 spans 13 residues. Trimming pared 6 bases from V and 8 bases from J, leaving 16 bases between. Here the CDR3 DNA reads TGTGCCAGCAGTCTGGGACTAGCGGGAGAAGCTTTCTTT. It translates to CASSLGLAGEAFF.

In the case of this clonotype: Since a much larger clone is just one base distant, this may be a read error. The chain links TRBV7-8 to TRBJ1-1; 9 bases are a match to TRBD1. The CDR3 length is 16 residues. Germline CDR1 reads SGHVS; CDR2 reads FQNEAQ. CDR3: CASSGDRVRENTEALF. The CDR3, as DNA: TGTGCCAGCAGCGGGGACAGGGTGAGGGAGAACACTGAAGCTCTCTTT.

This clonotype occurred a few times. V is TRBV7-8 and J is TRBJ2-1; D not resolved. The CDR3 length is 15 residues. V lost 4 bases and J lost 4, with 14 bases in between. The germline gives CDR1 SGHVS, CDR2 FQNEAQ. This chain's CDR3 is CASSSSLDGYNEQFF. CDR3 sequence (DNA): TGTGCCAGCAGCTCCTCATTGGACGGATACAATGAGCAGTTCTTC.

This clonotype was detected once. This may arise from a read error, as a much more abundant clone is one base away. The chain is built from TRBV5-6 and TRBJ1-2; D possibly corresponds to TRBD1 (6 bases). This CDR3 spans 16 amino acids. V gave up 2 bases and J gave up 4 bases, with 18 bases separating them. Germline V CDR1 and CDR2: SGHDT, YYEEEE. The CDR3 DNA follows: TGTGCCAGCAGCTTCCAACAGGACAGTGAGATCTATGGCTACACCTTC. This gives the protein CASSFQQDSEIYGYTF.

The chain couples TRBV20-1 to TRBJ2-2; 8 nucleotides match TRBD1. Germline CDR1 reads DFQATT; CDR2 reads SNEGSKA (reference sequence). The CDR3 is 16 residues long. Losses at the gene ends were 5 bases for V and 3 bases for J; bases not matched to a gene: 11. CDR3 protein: CSAGHRETGDTGELFF. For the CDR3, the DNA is TGCAGTGCTGGCCACCGCGAGACAGGGGACACCGGGGAGCTGTTTTTT.

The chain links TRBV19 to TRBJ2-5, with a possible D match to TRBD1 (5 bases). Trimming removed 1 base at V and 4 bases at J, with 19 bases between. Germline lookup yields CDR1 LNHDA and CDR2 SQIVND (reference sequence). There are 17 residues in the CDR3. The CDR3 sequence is CASSIGFKQDSLETQYF. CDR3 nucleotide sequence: TGTGCCAGTAGTATAGGATTTAAGCAAGACAGCCTAGAGACCCAGTACTTC.

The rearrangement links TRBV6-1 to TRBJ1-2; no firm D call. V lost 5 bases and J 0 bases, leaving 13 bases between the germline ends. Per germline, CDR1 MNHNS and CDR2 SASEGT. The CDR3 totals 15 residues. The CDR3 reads CASSPEQYTNYGYTF. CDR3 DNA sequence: TGTGCCAGCAGTCCAGAACAGTATACTAACTATGGCTACACCTTC.

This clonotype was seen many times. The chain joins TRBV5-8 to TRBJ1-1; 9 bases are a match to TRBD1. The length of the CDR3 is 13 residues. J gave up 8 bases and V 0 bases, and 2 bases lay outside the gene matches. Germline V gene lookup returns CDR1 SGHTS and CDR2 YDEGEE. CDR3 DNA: TGTGCCAGCAGCTTGGCAGGGACAGGGGAAGCTTTCTTT. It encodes CASSLAGTGEAFF.

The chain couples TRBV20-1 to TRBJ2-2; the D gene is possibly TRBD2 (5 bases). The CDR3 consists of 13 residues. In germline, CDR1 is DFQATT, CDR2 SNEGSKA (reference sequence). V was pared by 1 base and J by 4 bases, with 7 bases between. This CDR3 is CSARVAGTGELFF. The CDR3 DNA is TGCAGTGCTAGAGTTGCGGGCACCGGGGAGCTGTTTTTT.

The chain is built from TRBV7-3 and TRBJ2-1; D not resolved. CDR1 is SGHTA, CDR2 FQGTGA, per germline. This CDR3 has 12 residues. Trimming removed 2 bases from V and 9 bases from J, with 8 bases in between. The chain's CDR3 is CASSLANAEQFF. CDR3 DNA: TGTGCCAGCAGCTTAGCTAATGCTGAGCAGTTCTTC.

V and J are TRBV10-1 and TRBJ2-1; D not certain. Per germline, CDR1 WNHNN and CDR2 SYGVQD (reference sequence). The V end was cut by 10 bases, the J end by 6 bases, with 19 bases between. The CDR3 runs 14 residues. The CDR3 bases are TGCGCCACCAAGGACCCGAGTTCTGCCAATGAGCAGTTCTTC. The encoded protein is CATKDPSSANEQFF.

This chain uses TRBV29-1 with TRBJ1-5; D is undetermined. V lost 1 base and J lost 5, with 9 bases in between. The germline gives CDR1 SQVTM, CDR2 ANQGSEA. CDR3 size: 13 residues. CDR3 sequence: CSVEVGNDQPQHF. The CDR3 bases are TGCAGCGTTGAAGTGGGAAACGATCAGCCCCAGCATTTT. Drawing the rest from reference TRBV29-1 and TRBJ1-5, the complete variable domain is SAVISQKPSRDICQRGTSLTIQCQVDSQVTMMFWYRQQPGQSLTLIATANQGSEATYESGFVIDKFPISRPNLTFSTLTVSNMSPEDSSIYLCSVEVGNDQPQHFGDGTRLSIL.

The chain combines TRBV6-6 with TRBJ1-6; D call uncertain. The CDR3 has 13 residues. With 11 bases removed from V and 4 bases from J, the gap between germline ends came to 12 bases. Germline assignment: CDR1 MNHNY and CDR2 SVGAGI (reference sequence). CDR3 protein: CAAVRFYNSPLHF. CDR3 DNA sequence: TGTGCCGCCGTCCGGTTTTATAATTCACCCCTCCACTTT.

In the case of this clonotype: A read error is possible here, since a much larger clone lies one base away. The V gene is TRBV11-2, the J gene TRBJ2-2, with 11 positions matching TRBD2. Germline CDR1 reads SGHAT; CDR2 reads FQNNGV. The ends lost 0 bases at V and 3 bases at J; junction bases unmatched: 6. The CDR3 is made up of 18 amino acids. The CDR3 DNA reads TGTGCCAGCAGCTTAGATTTGAGACTAGCGGGGTACACCGGGGAGCTGTTTTTT. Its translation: CASSLDLRLAGYTGELFF.